A single sample gave rise to the 21 T cell receptor beta chains below, sequenced in a study of read filtering for tumor transcriptome and immune sequencing. The library was built from 400 ng RNA with molecular barcoded adaptors for alpha/delta and beta/gamma chains. TCRdb itself ran the reads through MiXCR, one entry per CDR3 protein. The data contain 35,000 to 40,000 distinct CDR3 sequences, about an eighth of them seen just once; the ten biggest clones take up more than 30%. The sample was a population of CD138-negative cells sorted from bone marrow. These TCRs come from a donor over 35 with multiple myeloma.

This clonotype was recorded at least ten times. J is TRBJ1-2 and V is TRBV6-2 or TRBV6-3, with 7 nucleotides matching TRBD1. CDR1 is MNHEY and CDR2 is SVGEGT in the germline V gene. V trimming: 8 bases; J trimming: 12 bases; junction bases outside the gene matches: 9. This CDR3 comprises 11 residues. CDR3 bases: TGTGCCAGCCGACAGGGCTCCGGCCACACCTTC. It yields the protein CASRQGSGHTF.

This clonotype was seen ten or more times. This rearrangement joins TRBV5-1 to TRBJ2-1; TRBD1 might be the D (6 bases). CDR3 size: 15 residues. Deletions cut 0 bases from V and 2 bases from J, with 9 bases between. Germline CDR1 and CDR2: SGHRS and YFSETQ. The CDR3 here is CASSLDQGTYNEQFF. The CDR3, as DNA: TGCGCCAGCAGCTTGGATCAGGGGACCTACAATGAGCAGTTCTTC.

This clonotype was detected only a few times. The rearrangement links TRBV29-1 to TRBJ1-1, with D perhaps matching TRBD1 (5 bases). This CDR3 is 15 amino acids long. The germline V gene has CDR1 SQVTM and CDR2 ANQGSEA. V was cut by 4 bases and J by 5 bases, with 20 bases left in between. The CDR3 DNA sequence: TGCAGCGTTGGATTTACCCCGGGACGTCAAACTGAAGCTTTCTTT. Its translation: CSVGFTPGRQTEAFF.

This clonotype was observed many times. The rearrangement joins TRBV5-1 to TRBJ2-5; D is uncertain. V lost 4 bases and J 2 bases, leaving 3 bases between the germline ends. The CDR3 length is 11 residues. Per the germline V gene, CDR1 is SGHRS and CDR2 is YFSETQ. CDR3 sequence: CASSAQETQYF. The CDR3 nucleotides read TGCGCCAGCAGCGCTCAAGAGACCCAGTACTTC.

This clonotype was seen repeatedly, ten times or more. This chain links TRBV29-1 with TRBJ2-5, with unresolved D. The CDR3 is made up of 12 amino acids. The V gene lost 4 bases and the J gene lost 4 bases, with 10 bases spanning the gap. Germline V gives CDR1 SQVTM, CDR2 ANQGSEA. In DNA form, the CDR3 reads TGCAGCGTTGCCAGCGTACGAGAGACCCAGTACTTC. It codes for CSVASVRETQYF.

As for this clonotype: The germline gene is not matched at one end of the junction; a read error may be the cause. V is TRBV5-6 and J is TRBJ2-2; TRBD2 is a possible D gene (5 bases). There are 15 residues in the CDR3. CDR1 is SGHDT, CDR2 YYEEEE, per germline. DNA of the CDR3: TGTGCCGGCAGCCAGGAGACGGGAAGGACCGGGGAGCTGTTTTTT. It specifies CAGSQETGRTGELFF.

Ten or more counts support this clonotype. The rearrangement uses TRBV9 and TRBJ2-1, with D perhaps assigned TRBD1 or TRBD2 (5 bases each). Between the trimmed V and J ends, which lost 4 bases and 0 bases, there was a span of 14 bases. There are 16 residues in the CDR3. The germline CDR1 and CDR2 sequences are SGDLS and YYNGEE. The DNA for the CDR3 is TGTGCCAGCAGCCCCCGGGGCGACGGCTCCTACAATGAGCAGTTCTTC. Translated: CASSPRGDGSYNEQFF.

This clonotype was found many times. The chain links TRBV6-2 or TRBV6-3 to TRBJ2-6; no clear D. Germline CDR1 MNHEY, CDR2 SVGEGT. Trimming stripped 7 bases from V and 1 base from J, with 8 bases between. CDR3 length: 14 residues. The CDR3, as DNA: TGTGCCAGCAAAGAAAGGTCTGGGGCCAACGTCCTGACTTTC. Translated, it gives CASKERSGANVLTF.

This clonotype has ten or more counts. The CDR3 reads CASSLGGAAYNEQFF. In DNA, the CDR3 is TGCGCCAGCAGCTTGGGGGGAGCGGCCTACAATGAGCAGTTCTTC. The chain is built from TRBV5-1 and TRBJ2-1, with a possible D match to TRBD2 (5 bases). V was trimmed by 0 bases and J by 2 bases, leaving 9 bases between them. The V gene's germline CDR1 is SGHRS and CDR2 YFSETQ. The CDR3 consists of 15 residues.

This clonotype showed up just once. The gene calls are TRBV7-8 and TRBJ1-4; TRBD1 matches at 7 bases. In germline, CDR1 is SGHVS, CDR2 FQNEAQ. This CDR3 has 17 amino acids. The trim removed 4 bases at V and 3 bases at J, leaving 11 bases unmatched. The CDR3 spells CASSSQYGQGANEKLFF. DNA of the CDR3: TGTGCCAGCAGCTCCCAATACGGGCAGGGGGCTAATGAAAAACTGTTTTTT.

As for this clonotype: One base away lies a much larger clone, so this may be a sequencing read error. The J gene is TRBJ2-1, the V gene TRBV6-2 or TRBV6-3; 8 nucleotides align to TRBD1. The V gene end was trimmed by 6 bases and the J gene end by 12 bases; junction bases not matched to a gene: 4. The CDR3 totals 11 residues. Germline lookup yields CDR1 MNHEY and CDR2 SVGEGT. Here the CDR3 DNA reads TGTGCCAGCAGATCCGGGACAGGGCAGTTCTTC. Protein sequence: CASRSGTGQFF.

This clonotype has at least ten counts. V usage is TRBV4-1 and J usage is TRBJ1-1, with a possible D match to TRBD1 (5 bases). V shed 0 bases and J shed 5 bases, with 10 bases lying between them. The CDR3 runs 14 residues. Germline V lookup: CDR1 MGHRA, CDR2 YSYEKL. The DNA of the CDR3 is TGCGCCAGCAGCCAAGATCGGGGGGGAACTGAAGCTTTCTTT. It translates to CASSQDRGGTEAFF.

The table lists this clonotype with many counts. The V gene is TRBV7-9, the J gene TRBJ2-5; the match to TRBD2 covers 10 bases. The length of the CDR3 is 16 residues. Per germline, CDR1 SEHNR and CDR2 FQNEAQ (reference sequence). The ends lost 4 bases at V and 4 bases at J; junction bases unmatched: 9. CDR3 nucleotide sequence: TGTGCCAGCAGCTCCCCCAGCAGCGGGAGGGGAGAGACCCAGTACTTC. Its translation is CASSSPSSGRGETQYF.

In its sample, this clonotype was seen many times. The chain carries TRBV14 and TRBJ1-5, with unresolved D. The germline V gene encodes CDR1 SGHDN and CDR2 FVKESK. Trimming cost V 7 bases and J 2 bases, with 21 bases left between them. CDR3 length: 17 amino acids. For the CDR3, the DNA is TGTGCCAGCACACTCGACACCTCCCTAAAGGGCAATCAGCCCCAGCATTTT. This translates into CASTLDTSLKGNQPQHF. The entire variable domain, with the rest obtained from reference TRBV14 and TRBJ1-5, is as follows: EAGVTQFPSHSVIEKGQTVTLRCDPISGHDNLYWYRRVMGKEIKFLLHFVKESKQDESGMPNNRFLAERTGGTYSTLKVQPAELEDSGVYFCASTLDTSLKGNQPQHFGDGTRLSIL.

There are many counts of this clonotype. The rearrangement uses TRBV20-1 and TRBJ2-5, with TRBD2 as a possible D gene (6 bases). Looked up from germline, CDR1 is DFQATT and CDR2 is SNEGSKA (reference sequence). This CDR3 is 12 amino acids long. Trimming pared 5 bases from V and 3 bases from J, leaving 10 bases between. The CDR3 region has the DNA TGCAGTGCTCGCGGGGCCAAAGAGACCCAGTACTTC. Translating it yields CSARGAKETQYF.

This clonotype was observed a few times. J is TRBJ1-5 and V is TRBV6-1; TRBD1 aligns across 10 bases. The V and J ends lost 5 bases and 2 bases, in that order; junction bases with no gene match: 3. The CDR3 loop spans 15 amino acids. CDR1 and CDR2 (germline): MNHNS, SASEGT. CDR3 coding DNA: TGTGCCAGCAGTTACGGGACAGGGGGCAATCAGCCCCAGCATTTT. Protein product: CASSYGTGGNQPQHF.

This clonotype was detected ten times or more. The chain uses TRBV5-1 and TRBJ2-2; D is undetermined. V lost 4 bases and J lost 7, with 14 bases in between. Germline V lookup: CDR1 SGHRS, CDR2 YFSETQ. There are 14 residues in the CDR3. The CDR3, as DNA: TGCGCCAGCAGCCTAACGCCAGTCGGCGGGGAGCTGTTTTTT. Its protein product is CASSLTPVGGELFF.

This clonotype was observed many times. The CDR3 nucleotides read TGTGCCAGCAGCTTAGAAAGTCAAGAGACCCAGTACTTC. It codes for CASSLESQETQYF. The chain combines TRBV7-8 with TRBJ2-5; unclear D gene. V was pared by 1 base and J by 2 bases, with 5 bases between. In germline, CDR1 is SGHVS, CDR2 FQNEAQ. The CDR3 contains 13 residues.

Ten or more counts support this clonotype. This chain links TRBV3-1 with TRBJ1-5, with D possibly TRBD1 on 5 matching bases. Germline loops: CDR1 LGHDT, CDR2 YNNKEL (reference sequence). The CDR3 extends over 13 amino acids. V lost 0 bases to trimming and J lost 7 bases, with 7 bases between them. CDR3 in amino acids: CASSQDQGQPQHF. CDR3 sequence (DNA): TGTGCCAGCAGCCAAGACCAGGGCCAGCCCCAGCATTTT. Variable domain in full (rest from reference TRBV3-1 and TRBJ1-5): DTAVSQTPKYLVTQMGNDKSIKCEQNLGHDTMYWYKQDSKKFLKIMFSYNNKELIINETVPNRFSPKSPDKAHLNLHINSLELGDSAVYFCASSQDQGQPQHFGDGTRLSIL.

Note on this clonotype: Only one base separates this from a far larger clonotype, so it likely reflects a read error. The final CDR3 position lacks the conserved phenylalanine or tryptophan, pointing to a likely read error. This sequence joins TRBV11-3 and TRBJ2-1; tentative D call: TRBD2 (6 bases). CDR1 is SGHNT, CDR2 YENEEA, per germline. Trimming cost V 8 bases and J 3 bases, with 14 bases left between them. The CDR3 has 14 amino acids. The chain's CDR3 is CASGRAGFYNEQFL. CDR3 in DNA: TGTGCCAGCGGGCGAGCGGGTTTCTACAATGAGCAGTTCCTC.

This clonotype was counted many times. The V gene is TRBV29-1, the J gene TRBJ1-4; 8 nucleotides agree with TRBD1. J gave up 3 bases and V 3 bases, and 3 bases lay outside the gene matches. Germline V CDR1 and CDR2: SQVTM, ANQGSEA. This CDR3 has 14 residues. This CDR3 reads CSVDATGANEKLFF. CDR3 nucleotide sequence: TGCAGCGTTGACGCGACAGGGGCTAATGAAAAACTGTTTTTT.